A selection of T cell receptor beta chains follows, all from one sample in a study of shared clonotypes between healthy human individuals. Sequenced by immunoSEQ multiplex PCR; TCRdb stores in-frame clones only, minus some. The repertoire holds 2 million to 2.5 million clones, approximately 95% seen once, with 0.39% in the top ten. Input material: naive CD4+ T cells from PBMCs. Receptor source: a man between 18 and 29 years old in good health. Some clones in this sample may be carry-over from other donors' samples. CDR3s include the opening cysteine and the closing phenylalanine or tryptophan. Each record gives: D gene, clone size, V gene, J gene, CDR3 protein, CDR3 DNA. A D gene is named only where the DNA matches it firmly. Expanded clones get a size class; other rows say once, few or many, or leave the size out.

d_gene: TRBD1
abundance: NA
v_gene: TRBV18
j_gene: TRBJ2-7
CDR3aa: CASSYRGAYEQYF
CDR3nt: TGTGCCAGCTCATACAGGGGCGCCTACGAGCAGTACTTC

d_gene: TRBD2
abundance: NA
v_gene: TRBV30
j_gene: TRBJ2-7
CDR3aa: CAWSQGTGLAYEQYF
CDR3nt: TGTGCCTGGAGCCAAGGAACGGGACTAGCCTACGAGCAGTACTTC

d_gene: TRBD1
abundance: NA
v_gene: TRBV7-3
j_gene: TRBJ1-1
CDR3aa: CASSATGYTEAFF
CDR3nt: TGTGCCAGCAGCGCGACAGGGTACACTGAAGCTTTCTTT

d_gene: NA
abundance: NA
v_gene: TRBV6-4
j_gene: TRBJ2-2
CDR3aa: CASRNEAGTGELFF
CDR3nt: TGTGCCAGCAGGAATGAAGCGGGCACCGGGGAGCTGTTTTTT

d_gene: TRBD2
abundance: NA
v_gene: TRBV27
j_gene: TRBJ2-7
CDR3aa: CASSLRLAGEYEQYF
CDR3nt: TGTGCCAGCAGTTTACGACTAGCGGGAGAATACGAGCAGTACTTC

d_gene: TRBD2
abundance: NA
v_gene: TRBV2
j_gene: TRBJ2-3
CDR3aa: CASTPSSGRVRQYF
CDR3nt: TGTGCCAGCACCCCGTCTAGCGGGAGAGTTAGGCAGTATTTT

d_gene: TRBD2
abundance: NA
v_gene: TRBV11-2
j_gene: TRBJ2-4
CDR3aa: CASNTGLAGKNIQYF
CDR3nt: TGTGCCAGCAACACGGGACTAGCGGGCAAAAACATTCAGTACTTC

d_gene: TRBD2
abundance: NA
v_gene: TRBV18
j_gene: TRBJ2-3
CDR3aa: CASSPRDYRGRVTQYF
CDR3nt: TGTGCCAGCTCACCGCGGGACTACCGCGGGAGGGTTACGCAGTATTTT

d_gene: TRBD1
abundance: NA
v_gene: TRBV6-5
j_gene: TRBJ1-6
CDR3aa: CASSYADRGTSPLHF
CDR3nt: TGTGCCAGCAGTTACGCCGACAGGGGGACTTCACCCCTCCACTTT

d_gene: TRBD2
abundance: once
v_gene: TRBV4-1
j_gene: TRBJ2-1
CDR3aa: CASSTRTSGVYNEQFF
CDR3nt: TGCGCCAGCAGCACCCGGACTAGCGGGGTCTACAATGAGCAGTTCTTC

d_gene: TRBD2
abundance: NA
v_gene: TRBV18
j_gene: TRBJ2-5
CDR3aa: CASSPIRPGTSGRTETQYF
CDR3nt: TGTGCCAGCTCACCAATACGACCCGGGACTAGCGGGAGGACGGAGACCCAGTACTTC

d_gene: NA
abundance: NA
v_gene: TRBV27
j_gene: TRBJ2-1
CDR3aa: CASRTEWLRNEQFF
CDR3nt: TGTGCCAGCAGGACTGAATGGCTCCGGAATGAGCAGTTCTTC

d_gene: NA
abundance: NA
v_gene: TRBV2
j_gene: TRBJ1-4
CDR3aa: CASSAQGTANEKLFF
CDR3nt: TGTGCCAGCAGTGCACAGGGAACGGCTAATGAAAAACTGTTTTTT

d_gene: NA
abundance: NA
v_gene: TRBV7-9
j_gene: TRBJ1-2
CDR3aa: CASSLAPRGFPNYGYTF
CDR3nt: TGTGCCAGCAGCTTAGCGCCAAGGGGGTTTCCTAACTATGGCTACACCTTC

d_gene: NA
abundance: NA
v_gene: TRBV5-1
j_gene: TRBJ1-5
CDR3aa: CASSLVGGQPQHF
CDR3nt: TGCGCCAGCAGCTTGGTAGGTGGCCAGCCCCAGCATTTT

d_gene: TRBD2
abundance: once
v_gene: TRBV5-1
j_gene: TRBJ2-5
CDR3aa: CASSSGLASETQYF
CDR3nt: TGCGCCAGCAGCTCCGGACTAGCTTCCGAGACCCAGTACTTC

d_gene: NA
abundance: NA
v_gene: TRBV6-5
j_gene: TRBJ2-5
CDR3aa: CASSYSLGGIETQYF
CDR3nt: TGTGCCAGCAGTTACTCTCTAGGGGGGATAGAGACCCAGTACTTC

d_gene: TRBD1
abundance: NA
v_gene: TRBV28
j_gene: TRBJ1-5
CDR3aa: CASNGGTAGNQPQHF
CDR3nt: TGTGCCAGCAATGGGGGGACAGCAGGCAATCAGCCCCAGCATTTT

d_gene: NA
abundance: NA
v_gene: TRBV5-1
j_gene: TRBJ2-3
CDR3aa: CASSPPTSTDTQYF
CDR3nt: TGCGCCAGCAGCCCTCCTACTAGCACAGATACGCAGTATTTT

d_gene: TRBD2
abundance: NA
v_gene: TRBV27
j_gene: TRBJ2-1
CDR3aa: CASSLTPGGVYNEQFF
CDR3nt: TGTGCCAGCAGTTTAACCCCGGGAGGTGTGTACAATGAGCAGTTCTTC

d_gene: NA
abundance: once
v_gene: TRBV6-6
j_gene: TRBJ2-7
CDR3aa: CASSRLKNYEQYF
CDR3nt: TGTGCCAGCAGCCGCCTTAAAAACTACGAGCAGTACTTC

d_gene: TRBD1
abundance: NA
v_gene: TRBV5-8
j_gene: TRBJ1-5
CDR3aa: CASSRAMGQGKGWDQPQHF
CDR3nt: TGTGCCAGCAGCCGCGCAATGGGACAGGGGAAAGGGTGGGATCAGCCCCAGCATTTT

d_gene: NA
abundance: NA
v_gene: TRBV9
j_gene: TRBJ1-2
CDR3aa: CASSVALGLGHGYTF
CDR3nt: TGTGCCAGCAGCGTAGCTCTAGGATTGGGTCATGGCTACACCTTC

d_gene: NA
abundance: NA
v_gene: TRBV6-5
j_gene: TRBJ2-5
CDR3aa: CASSYSSRGETQYF
CDR3nt: TGTGCCAGCAGTTATTCGTCTAGAGGGGAGACCCAGTACTTC

d_gene: NA
abundance: NA
v_gene: TRBV4-3
j_gene: TRBJ1-2
CDR3aa: CASSQEGWGARYGYTF
CDR3nt: TGCGCCAGCAGCCAAGAGGGGTGGGGGGCGAGGTATGGCTACACCTTC

d_gene: TRBD1
abundance: NA
v_gene: TRBV5-1
j_gene: TRBJ2-7
CDR3aa: CASTPGQGFDEQYF
CDR3nt: TGCGCCAGCACCCCGGGACAGGGTTTCGACGAGCAGTACTTC

d_gene: TRBD1
abundance: NA
v_gene: TRBV6-1
j_gene: TRBJ2-3
CDR3aa: CASSDRDRVTDTQYF
CDR3nt: TGTGCCAGCAGTGACCGGGACAGGGTGACAGATACGCAGTATTTT

d_gene: TRBD1
abundance: NA
v_gene: TRBV30
j_gene: TRBJ2-3
CDR3aa: CAWSVGQWDTQYF
CDR3nt: TGTGCCTGGAGTGTGGGACAGTGGGATACGCAGTATTTT

d_gene: TRBD1
abundance: NA
v_gene: TRBV12-5
j_gene: TRBJ2-1
CDR3aa: CASSPLPGQGAWNEQFF
CDR3nt: TGTGCTAGTTCACCCCTCCCGGGACAGGGGGCTTGGAATGAGCAGTTCTTC

d_gene: NA
abundance: NA
v_gene: TRBV7-9
j_gene: TRBJ2-5
CDR3aa: CASSHYPGLQETQYF
CDR3nt: TGTGCCAGCAGCCACTACCCCGGACTACAAGAGACCCAGTACTTC

d_gene: NA
abundance: NA
v_gene: TRBV27
j_gene: TRBJ2-5
CDR3aa: CASSPSRAETQYF
CDR3nt: TGTGCCAGCAGTCCCAGCAGGGCAGAGACCCAGTACTTC

d_gene: NA
abundance: NA
v_gene: TRBV7-9
j_gene: TRBJ2-1
CDR3aa: CASSGVGLDYNEQFF
CDR3nt: TGTGCCAGCAGCGGAGTCGGACTTGACTACAATGAGCAGTTCTTC

d_gene: TRBD1
abundance: NA
v_gene: TRBV9
j_gene: TRBJ2-2
CDR3aa: CASSTRTGLGGELFF
CDR3nt: TGTGCCAGCAGCACAAGGACAGGGCTAGGCGGGGAGCTGTTTTTT

d_gene: NA
abundance: once
v_gene: TRBV2
j_gene: TRBJ2-7
CDR3aa: CASSEQGFNYEQYF
CDR3nt: TGTGCCAGCAGTGAACAGGGGTTCAACTACGAGCAGTACTTC

d_gene: TRBD1
abundance: NA
v_gene: TRBV6-6
j_gene: TRBJ2-7
CDR3aa: CASSLRDSSSYEQYF
CDR3nt: TGTGCCAGCAGCTTGAGGGACAGTAGCTCCTACGAGCAGTACTTC

d_gene: TRBD2
abundance: NA
v_gene: TRBV5-1
j_gene: TRBJ2-1
CDR3aa: CASSLVGSGRGSYNEQFF
CDR3nt: TGCGCCAGCAGCTTGGTAGGTAGCGGGAGAGGGTCCTACAATGAGCAGTTCTTC

d_gene: NA
abundance: NA
v_gene: TRBV6-6
j_gene: TRBJ1-5
CDR3aa: CASSYRVSDQPQHF
CDR3nt: TGTGCCAGCAGCTACAGGGTCTCGGATCAGCCCCAGCATTTT

d_gene: TRBD2
abundance: once
v_gene: TRBV9
j_gene: TRBJ2-2
CDR3aa: CASRKGGRAETGELFF
CDR3nt: TGTGCCAGCAGAAAGGGTGGGAGGGCCGAAACCGGGGAGCTGTTTTTT

d_gene: TRBD1
abundance: NA
v_gene: TRBV28
j_gene: TRBJ2-7
CDR3aa: CASTSPGGIYEQYF
CDR3nt: TGTGCCAGCACTAGCCCAGGGGGCATTTACGAGCAGTACTTC

d_gene: NA
abundance: NA
v_gene: TRBV7-7
j_gene: TRBJ2-1
CDR3aa: CASSLNYQGEQFF
CDR3nt: TGTGCCAGCAGCTTAAACTACCAGGGTGAGCAGTTCTTC

d_gene: TRBD1
abundance: NA
v_gene: TRBV5-4
j_gene: TRBJ1-4
CDR3aa: CASSLREGAGEKLFF
CDR3nt: TGTGCCAGCAGCTTGAGGGAGGGGGCTGGTGAAAAACTGTTTTTT

d_gene: NA
abundance: NA
v_gene: TRBV29-1
j_gene: TRBJ1-2
CDR3aa: CSADRYGYTF
CDR3nt: TGCAGCGCTGACCGTTATGGCTACACCTTC

d_gene: TRBD2
abundance: NA
v_gene: TRBV9
j_gene: TRBJ2-2
CDR3aa: CASSVQRLAGTGELFF
CDR3nt: TGTGCCAGCAGCGTACAGAGACTAGCGGGGACCGGGGAGCTGTTTTTT

d_gene: NA
abundance: NA
v_gene: TRBV7-9
j_gene: TRBJ1-4
CDR3aa: CASSPIGHDGEKLFF
CDR3nt: TGTGCCAGCAGCCCAATTGGGCACGATGGGGAAAAACTGTTTTTT

d_gene: NA
abundance: NA
v_gene: TRBV9
j_gene: TRBJ2-1
CDR3aa: CASSVRWGDEQFF
CDR3nt: TGTGCCAGCAGCGTCCGGTGGGGAGATGAGCAGTTCTTC

d_gene: NA
abundance: NA
v_gene: TRBV5-4
j_gene: TRBJ2-1
CDR3aa: CASSLYPRQRSYNEQFF
CDR3nt: TGTGCCAGCAGCTTGTACCCCCGACAGCGCTCCTACAATGAGCAGTTCTTC

d_gene: TRBD1
abundance: NA
v_gene: TRBV10-3
j_gene: TRBJ1-1
CDR3aa: CASRTGENEAFF
CDR3nt: TGTGCCAGCCGGACAGGGGAGAATGAAGCTTTCTTT

d_gene: TRBD2
abundance: NA
v_gene: TRBV10-3
j_gene: TRBJ2-7
CDR3aa: CAISLSSGPEQQYF
CDR3nt: TGTGCCATCAGTTTGAGTAGCGGGCCAGAACAGCAGTACTTC

d_gene: TRBD2
abundance: NA
v_gene: TRBV19
j_gene: TRBJ2-2
CDR3aa: CASSIGLAGGLFF
CDR3nt: TGTGCCAGTAGTATCGGACTAGCGGGGGGGCTGTTTTTT